Reported below is one TCR beta chain. What it binds is unknown. Time point: sample taken at primary tumor resection. Whole RNA from tumor, nontumor lung or frozen PBMC was sequenced unsorted. TCRdb passed the 5' RACE reads through MiXCR, listing each CDR3 protein once. The sample holds 15,000 to 20,000 distinct CDR3 sequences, roughly a fifth seen once. This specimen belongs to a study of spatial heterogeneity in lung cancer. Whole-study findings and limits: Relative to follow-up, resection was when ubiquitous expanded tumor TCRs appeared more in blood.

The J segment lost 1 base and the V segment lost 3 bases, leaving 1 base of the junction unmatched. The CDR3 has 15 amino acids. Germline CDR1 and CDR2: LNHNV and YYDKDF (reference sequence). The sample was PBMCs, taken at surgery. This clonotype was sampled from a female donor with early-stage non-small cell lung cancer. The rearrangement uses TRBV15 and TRBJ2-5; 11 nucleotides match TRBD2. The CDR3 DNA reads TGTGCCACCAGCAGGGGGACTAGCGGCCAAGAGACCCAGTACTTC. This codes for CATSRGTSGQETQYF.